This TCR beta chain is drawn from a study of naive and memory T cell subsets. Study findings and constraints: TCR counts from RNA may reflect activation-linked expression changes.

Two oligonucleotides, mixed equimolar, formed the beta constant-region primer covering TRBC1 and TRBC2. An oligonucleotide with the SP2 primer and a 12-nucleotide UMI was ligated to the cDNA 3' end. The ligated cDNA underwent four PCR rounds using SP2 and nested alpha and beta constant-region primers. TCRdb re-called the UMI-ligation and nested PCR reads with MiXCR, one entry per CDR3 protein. The repertoire includes 140,000 to 150,000 distinct CDR3 sequences, 15% to 20% of them detected once, and roughly 0.13% sits in the top ten. Cells stained for CD3, CD4, CD8, CD45RA and CD27 were sorted into four subsets. This clonotype has more than one count but fewer than ten. Its target is not known. The CDR3 contains 16 residues. CDR1 is SNHLY and CDR2 is FYNNEI in the germline V gene. V trimming: 7 bases; J trimming: 7 bases; junction bases outside the gene matches: 10.

Sequencing was done on a sample of naive CD4+ T cells from blood. The TCR was taken from a human donor in good health. The rearrangement joins TRBV2 to TRBJ2-1; 13 positions agree with TRBD2. CDR3 amino acids: CASNPGLAGVVNEQFF. In DNA, the CDR3 is TGTGCCAGCAATCCAGGACTAGCGGGAGTTGTAAATGAGCAGTTCTTC. The entire variable domain, with the rest obtained from reference TRBV2 and TRBJ2-1, is as follows: EPEVTQTPSHQVTQMGQEVILRCVPISNHLYFYWYRQILGQKVEFLVSFYNNEISEKSEIFDDQFSVERPDGSNFTLKIRSTKLEDSAMYFCASNPGLAGVVNEQFFGPGTRLTVL.